The rows below give T cell receptor beta chains drawn from one sample of a study of graft-versus-host responses after intestinal transplantation. The antigens these receptors bind are not known. TCRdb's copy holds only in-frame clones and misses some; the assay was immunoSEQ multiplex PCR. The sample gives just over 85,000 clones, roughly 90% of which show up once; roughly 0.4% is in the top ten. Sequenced material: unstimulated CD8+ T cells sorted from spleen or lymph node cells, taken before transplant. The receptors shown here come from a human donor who was the organ donor for an intestinal transplant. Each CDR3 is given with its conserved first and last residue. Fields, in order: V gene, CDR3 length, J gene, CDR3 protein.

>TRBV9|13|TRBJ2-3
CASSVADPDTQYF
>TRBV9|19|TRBJ2-1
CASSPTLSGGGSSYNEQFF
>TRBV9|12|TRBJ2-5
CASSGTGETQYF
>TRBV10-3|15|TRBJ2-5
CATASLRAHQETQYF
>TRBV4-1|16|TRBJ1-2
CASSQEVGSLNYGYTF
>TRBV7-9|12|TRBJ2-1
CASSGIGNEQFF
>TRBV4-2|16|TRBJ2-1
CASSQDTHRGGDEQFF
>TRBV2|14|TRBJ2-7
CASSGAGATYEQYF
>TRBV30|16|TRBJ1-2
CAWSVPYEGFNYGYTF
>TRBV4-1|17|TRBJ2-7
CASSQAVTSGTSYEQYF
>TRBV12-5|23|TRBJ1-3
CASGPARIRDRVLSSFSGNTIYF
>TRBV7-9|17|TRBJ1-1
CASSLGVGGSEISEAFF
>TRBV5-1|19|TRBJ1-5
CASSLEYRGPRDSNQPQHF
>TRBV30|14|TRBJ1-5
CAWEDRGSEQPQHF